This TCR beta chain was sequenced during a study of early T cells in non-severe SARS-CoV-2 infection. Study overall: From unsorted whole blood, bulk RNA was sequenced, and the chains remained unpaired.

This clonotype was detected many times. Individual cDNA molecules each received unique molecular identifiers attached to them. One entry per CDR3 protein results from TCRdb running MiXCR on the 5' RACE reads. The sample includes some 29,000 distinct CDR3 sequences, about 5.5% of them seen just once. The clonotype originates from an adult who was a healthcare worker with PCR-confirmed SARS-CoV-2 infection or an uninfected control (not recorded which). Sequencing was carried out using whole blood.

The CDR3 coding sequence is TGTGCCAGCAGTCCAGTCACAGATACGCAGTATTTT. Translation gives CASSPVTDTQYF. The chain links TRBV28 to TRBJ2-3; D is unresolved. The germline CDR1 and CDR2 sequences are MDHEN and SYDVKM. CDR3 length equals 12 residues. Trimming left V 5 bases short and J 2 bases short, with 5 bases between.